Here is one T cell receptor beta chain with its context. Its matching antigen is unknown. Germline lookup yields CDR1 MDHEN and CDR2 SYDVKM. V was pared by 5 bases and J by 2 bases, with 9 bases between. The CDR3 spans 13 residues. A universal primer site arose from template switching, and cDNA bore unique molecular identifiers. TCRdb re-derived calls from the 5' RACE reads in MiXCR, one entry per CDR3 protein. The data contain 200,000 to 300,000 distinct CDR3 sequences, roughly 12% of them singletons. This sample is drawn from a study of identical twins. Overall study results and limits: Cord blood beta clonotypes that were abundant carried fewer insertions, and memory repertoires showed no such trend.

The same specimen was also included in a second study, on yellow fever vaccine responses in identical twins.

The sequencing sample was made of memory (CD45RO+) T cells sorted from blood. The genes are TRBV28 and TRBJ2-5, with D unresolved. This receptor was obtained from a young woman in good health. CDR3 amino acids: CASSRRRQETQYF. In DNA form, the CDR3 reads TGTGCCAGCAGTAGGAGACGGCAAGAGACCCAGTACTTC.